The present T cell receptor (beta chain) was sequenced within a study of T cells after yellow fever vaccination. Overall study results and limits: From the bulk population, abundant clonotypes could contaminate and appear within FACS-sorted repertoires.

The length of the CDR3 is 12 residues. V dropped 3 bases and J dropped 5 bases, with 6 bases sitting between them. The germline gives CDR1 WSHSY, CDR2 SAAADI. As concerns this clonotype: Its antigen is undetermined.

Researchers made TCR cDNA using 5'RACE template switching, and this step added a universal primer site and UMIs. MiXCR was run by TCRdb on the 5' RACE reads, yielding one entry per CDR3 protein. The sample has more than 80,000 distinct CDR3 sequences; under 7% are singletons. The rearrangement joins TRBV10-2 to TRBJ2-3; D remains ambiguous. The TCR originated in a man between 18 and 29 years old who received the YFV17D yellow fever vaccine. The sample here was CD8+ T cells sorted from PBMCs, taken 10 days after the yellow fever booster vaccination. The CDR3 reads CASSDVRDTQYF. CDR3 coding DNA: TGCGCCAGCAGTGATGTTAGAGATACGCAGTATTTT.